Below are 9 T cell receptor beta chains sequenced from a single sample in a study of T cell changes during pregnancy in multiple sclerosis. Generated by immunoSEQ multiplex PCR, the TCRdb table keeps only in-frame clones and is missing some. The sample includes 30,000 to 40,000 clones, 89% of them seen just once. Source: CD8+ T cells from peripheral blood mononuclear cells, taken in the second trimester of pregnancy. These receptors were taken from a female donor with multiple sclerosis, enrolled in a pregnancy study.

The rearrangement joins TRBV5-4 to TRBJ2-5; 14 nucleotides agree with TRBD2. The CDR3 is 15 residues long. Germline CDR1 is SGHNT and CDR2 is YYREEE (reference sequence). V gave up 5 bases and J gave up 4 bases; unmatched junction bases: 4. CDR3 residues: CASRQGLAGVETQYF. The DNA for the CDR3 is TGTGCCAGCAGACAGGGACTAGCGGGAGTAGAGACCCAGTACTTC.

This clone has a single count. The CDR3 nucleotides are TGTGCCAGCAGCACCGGACAGGGACCTAGCACAGATACGCAGTATTTT. Its protein product is CASSTGQGPSTDTQYF. The chain carries TRBV5-8 and TRBJ2-3, with 8 positions matching TRBD1. CDR3 length: 16 amino acids. In germline, CDR1 is SGHTS, CDR2 YDEGEE. Losses at the gene ends were 4 bases for V and 0 bases for J; bases not matched to a gene: 7.

This rearrangement joins TRBV9 to TRBJ1-1, with D perhaps matching TRBD1 (5 bases). Trimming cost V 0 bases and J 4 bases, with 10 bases left between them. The germline V gene encodes CDR1 SGDLS and CDR2 YYNGEE. This CDR3 has 14 residues. The CDR3, as DNA: TGTGCCAGCAGCGTAGTAGGGGTGGGCACTGAAGCTTTCTTT. It codes for CASSVVGVGTEAFF.

The V gene is TRBV18, the J gene TRBJ2-1; D is unresolved. Trimming removed 3 bases at V and 7 bases at J, with 7 bases between. CDR1 and CDR2 from the germline V gene are KGHSH and LQKENI. This CDR3 comprises 12 residues. The CDR3 DNA is TGTGCCAGCTCACCTACGGAGAATGAGCAGTTCTTC. Translation gives CASSPTENEQFF. Variable domain in full (rest from reference TRBV18 and TRBJ2-1): NAGVMQNPRHLVRRRGQEARLRCSPMKGHSHVYWYRQLPEEGLKFMVYLQKENIIDESGMPKERFSAEFPKEGPSILRIQQVVRGDSAAYFCASSPTENEQFFGPGTRLTVL.

The gene calls are TRBV6-4 and TRBJ2-7, with TRBD2 identical over 9 bases. Germline trimming cut 0 bases from V and 5 bases from J; bases unmatched to any gene: 5. Germline V gene lookup returns CDR1 MRHNA and CDR2 SNTAGT. The CDR3 contains 15 residues. The CDR3 is CASSDSGTSTHEQYF. The CDR3 coding sequence is TGTGCCAGCAGTGACTCAGGGACTAGCACCCACGAGCAGTACTTC.

The J gene is TRBJ2-1, the V gene TRBV10-3; TRBD1 matches at 8 bases. CDR3 length: 17 amino acids. The ends lost 0 bases at V and 5 bases at J; junction bases unmatched: 9. Germline loops: CDR1 ENHRY, CDR2 SYGVKD. The CDR3 DNA is TGTGCCATCAGTGAGTCCGCCCCGGGACAGGTGAACAATGAGCAGTTCTTC. As protein: CAISESAPGQVNNEQFF.

This clone is labeled medium-sized (0.01 to 0.1%). V is TRBV18 and J is TRBJ2-7; 7 nucleotides match TRBD2. CDR3 length: 14 residues. Germline CDR1 reads KGHSH; CDR2 reads LQKENI. V lost 6 bases and J lost 2; bases outside the gene matches: 7. CDR3 in DNA: TGTGCCAGCTCCCTGACTGCGGGAGCCTACGAGCAGTACTTC. As protein: CASSLTAGAYEQYF.

The chain uses TRBV7-9 and TRBJ1-2, with 7 bases matching TRBD1. The CDR3 consists of 16 residues. The V gene end was trimmed by 5 bases and the J gene end by 5 bases; junction bases not matched to a gene: 14. Germline V gene sequence: CDR1 SEHNR, CDR2 FQNEAQ (reference sequence). DNA of the CDR3: TGTGCCAGCAGCGGACCATCGGGACAGACACCGTATGGCTACACCTTC. Protein product: CASSGPSGQTPYGYTF.

The gene calls are TRBV5-1 and TRBJ2-7; D unresolved. The CDR3 length is 13 residues. CDR1 and CDR2 from the germline V gene are SGHRS and YFSETQ. Trimming shortened V by 2 bases and J by 2 bases, and 8 bases separated the two germline ends. The CDR3 sequence is CASSLNLAYEQYF. The CDR3 bases are TGCGCCAGCAGCTTAAATCTCGCCTACGAGCAGTACTTC.